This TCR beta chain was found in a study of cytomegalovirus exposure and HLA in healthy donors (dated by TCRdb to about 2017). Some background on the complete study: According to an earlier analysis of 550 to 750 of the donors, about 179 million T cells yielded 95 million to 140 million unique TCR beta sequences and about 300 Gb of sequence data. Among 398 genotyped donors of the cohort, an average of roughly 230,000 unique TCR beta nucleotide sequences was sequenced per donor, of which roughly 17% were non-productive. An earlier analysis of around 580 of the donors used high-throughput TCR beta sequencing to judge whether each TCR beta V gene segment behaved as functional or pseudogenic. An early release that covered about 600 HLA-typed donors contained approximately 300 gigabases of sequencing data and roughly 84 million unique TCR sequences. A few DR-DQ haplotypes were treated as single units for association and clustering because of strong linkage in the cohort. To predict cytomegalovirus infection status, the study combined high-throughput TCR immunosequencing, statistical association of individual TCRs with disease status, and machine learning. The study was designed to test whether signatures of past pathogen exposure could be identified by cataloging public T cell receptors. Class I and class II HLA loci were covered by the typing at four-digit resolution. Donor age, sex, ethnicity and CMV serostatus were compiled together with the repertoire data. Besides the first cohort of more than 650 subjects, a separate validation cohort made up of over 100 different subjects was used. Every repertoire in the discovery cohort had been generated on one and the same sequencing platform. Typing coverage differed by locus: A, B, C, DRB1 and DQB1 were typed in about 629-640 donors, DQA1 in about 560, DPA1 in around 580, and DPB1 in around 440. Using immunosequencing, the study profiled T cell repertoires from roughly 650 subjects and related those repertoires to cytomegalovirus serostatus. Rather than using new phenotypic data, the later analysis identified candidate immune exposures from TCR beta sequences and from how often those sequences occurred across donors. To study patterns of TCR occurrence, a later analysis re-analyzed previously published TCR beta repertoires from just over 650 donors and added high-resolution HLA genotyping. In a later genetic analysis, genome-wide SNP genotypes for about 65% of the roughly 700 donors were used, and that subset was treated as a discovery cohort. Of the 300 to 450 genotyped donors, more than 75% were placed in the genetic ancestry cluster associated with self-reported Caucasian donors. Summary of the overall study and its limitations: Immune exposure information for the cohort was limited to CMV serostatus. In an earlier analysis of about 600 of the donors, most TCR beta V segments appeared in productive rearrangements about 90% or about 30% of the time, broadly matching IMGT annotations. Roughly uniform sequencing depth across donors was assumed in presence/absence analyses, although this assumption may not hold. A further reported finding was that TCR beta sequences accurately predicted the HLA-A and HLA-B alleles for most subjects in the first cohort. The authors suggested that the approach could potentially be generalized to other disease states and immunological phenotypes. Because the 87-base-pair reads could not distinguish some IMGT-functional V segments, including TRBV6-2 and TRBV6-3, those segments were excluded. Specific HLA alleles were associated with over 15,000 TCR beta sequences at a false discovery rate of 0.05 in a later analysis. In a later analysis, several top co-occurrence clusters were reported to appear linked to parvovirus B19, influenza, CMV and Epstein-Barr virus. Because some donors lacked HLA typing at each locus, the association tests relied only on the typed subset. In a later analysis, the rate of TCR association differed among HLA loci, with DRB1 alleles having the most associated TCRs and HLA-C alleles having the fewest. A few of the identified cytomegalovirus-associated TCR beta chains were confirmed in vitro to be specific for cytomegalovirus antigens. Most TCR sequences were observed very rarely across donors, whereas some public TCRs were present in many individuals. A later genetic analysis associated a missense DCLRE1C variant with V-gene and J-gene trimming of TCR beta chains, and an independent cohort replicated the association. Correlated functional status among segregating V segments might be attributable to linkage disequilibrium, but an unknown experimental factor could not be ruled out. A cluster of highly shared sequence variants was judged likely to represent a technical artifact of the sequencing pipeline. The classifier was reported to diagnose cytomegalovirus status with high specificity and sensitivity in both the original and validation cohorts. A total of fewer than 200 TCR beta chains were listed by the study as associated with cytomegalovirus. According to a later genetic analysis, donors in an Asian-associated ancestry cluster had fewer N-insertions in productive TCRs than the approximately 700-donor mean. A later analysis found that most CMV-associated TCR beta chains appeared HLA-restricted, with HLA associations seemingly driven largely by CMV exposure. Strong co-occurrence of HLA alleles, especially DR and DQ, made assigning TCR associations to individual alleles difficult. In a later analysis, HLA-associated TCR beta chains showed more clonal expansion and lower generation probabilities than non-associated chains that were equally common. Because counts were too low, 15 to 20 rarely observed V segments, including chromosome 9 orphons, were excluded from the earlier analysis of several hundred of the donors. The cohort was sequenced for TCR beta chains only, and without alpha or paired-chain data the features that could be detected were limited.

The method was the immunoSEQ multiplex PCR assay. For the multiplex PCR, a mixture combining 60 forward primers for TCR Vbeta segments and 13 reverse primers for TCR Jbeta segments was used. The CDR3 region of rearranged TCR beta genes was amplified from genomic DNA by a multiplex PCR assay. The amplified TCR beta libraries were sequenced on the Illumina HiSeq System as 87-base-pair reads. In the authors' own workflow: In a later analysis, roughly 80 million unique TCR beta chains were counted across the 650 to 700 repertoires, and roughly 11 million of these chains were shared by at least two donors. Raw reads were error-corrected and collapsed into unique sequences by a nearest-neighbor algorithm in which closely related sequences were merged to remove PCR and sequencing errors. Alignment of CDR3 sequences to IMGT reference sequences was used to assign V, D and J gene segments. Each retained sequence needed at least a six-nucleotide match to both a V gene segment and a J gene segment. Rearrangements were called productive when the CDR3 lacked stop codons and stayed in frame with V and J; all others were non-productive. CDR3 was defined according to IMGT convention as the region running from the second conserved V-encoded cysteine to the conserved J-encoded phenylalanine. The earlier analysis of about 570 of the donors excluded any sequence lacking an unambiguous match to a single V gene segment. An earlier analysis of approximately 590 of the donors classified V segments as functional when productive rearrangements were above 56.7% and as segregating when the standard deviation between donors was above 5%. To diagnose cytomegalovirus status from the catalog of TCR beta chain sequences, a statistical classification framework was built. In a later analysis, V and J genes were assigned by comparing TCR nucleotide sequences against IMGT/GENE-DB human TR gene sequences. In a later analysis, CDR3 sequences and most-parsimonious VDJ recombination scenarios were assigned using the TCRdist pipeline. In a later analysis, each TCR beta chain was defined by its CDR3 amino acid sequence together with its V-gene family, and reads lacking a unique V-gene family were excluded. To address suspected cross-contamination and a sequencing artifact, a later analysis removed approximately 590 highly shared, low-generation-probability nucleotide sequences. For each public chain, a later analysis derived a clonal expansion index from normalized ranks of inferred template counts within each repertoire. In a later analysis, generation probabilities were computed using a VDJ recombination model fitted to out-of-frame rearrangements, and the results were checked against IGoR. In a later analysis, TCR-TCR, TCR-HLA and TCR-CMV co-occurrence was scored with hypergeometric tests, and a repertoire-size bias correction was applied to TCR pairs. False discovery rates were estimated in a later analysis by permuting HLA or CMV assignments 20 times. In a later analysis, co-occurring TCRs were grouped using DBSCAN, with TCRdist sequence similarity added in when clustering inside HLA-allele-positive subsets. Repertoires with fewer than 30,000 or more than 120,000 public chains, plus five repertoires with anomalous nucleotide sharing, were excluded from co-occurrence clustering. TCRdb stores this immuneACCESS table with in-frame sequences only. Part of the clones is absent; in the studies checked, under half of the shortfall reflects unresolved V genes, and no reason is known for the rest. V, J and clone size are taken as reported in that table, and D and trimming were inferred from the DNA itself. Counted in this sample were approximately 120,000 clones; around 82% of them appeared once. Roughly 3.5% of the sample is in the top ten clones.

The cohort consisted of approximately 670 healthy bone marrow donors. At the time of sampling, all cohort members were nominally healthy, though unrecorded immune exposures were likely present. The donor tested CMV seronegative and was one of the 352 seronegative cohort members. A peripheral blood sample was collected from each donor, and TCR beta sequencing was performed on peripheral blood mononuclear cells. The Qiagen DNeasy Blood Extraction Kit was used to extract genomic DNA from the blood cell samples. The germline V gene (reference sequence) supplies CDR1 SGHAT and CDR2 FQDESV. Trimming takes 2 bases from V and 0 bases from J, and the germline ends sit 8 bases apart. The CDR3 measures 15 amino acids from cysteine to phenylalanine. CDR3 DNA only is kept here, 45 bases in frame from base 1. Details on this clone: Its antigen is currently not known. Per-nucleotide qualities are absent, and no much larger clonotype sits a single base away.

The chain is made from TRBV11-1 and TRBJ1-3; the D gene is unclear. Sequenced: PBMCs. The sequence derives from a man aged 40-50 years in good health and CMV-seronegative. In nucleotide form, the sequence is TGTGCCAGCAGCTTAAGAACACCCTCTGGAAACACCATATATTTT. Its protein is CASSLRTPSGNTIYF.